Shown below are 12 T cell receptor beta chains from a single sample sequenced in a study of T cell repertoires in cytomegalovirus infection. One entry per CDR3 protein results from TCRdb running MiXCR on the reads. The table lists more than 200,000 distinct CDR3 sequences, roughly 9.1% of them singletons, with over 12% in the top ten. What was sequenced was PBMCs. The receptor set was obtained from a human donor in good health (CMV status not recorded). Some clones in this sample may be carry-over from other donors' samples.

This clonotype was seen only a few times. Here the CDR3 DNA reads TGTGCCAGCAGCTTAGCGGGACTAGCGGTAGATACGCAGTATTTT. Amino acids: CASSLAGLAVDTQYF. The rearrangement joins TRBV7-2 to TRBJ2-3, with TRBD2 identical over 11 bases. This CDR3 spans 15 amino acids. V shed 0 bases and J 5 bases; nucleotides not matched to a gene: 1. Germline CDR1 is SGHTA and CDR2 is FQGNSA. The whole variable domain, remainder taken from reference TRBV7-2 and TRBJ2-3, is GAGVSQSPSNKVTEKGKDVELRCDPISGHTALYWYRQSLGQGLEFLIYFQGNSAPDKSGLPSDRFSAERTGGSVSTLTIQRTQQEDSAVYLCASSLAGLAVDTQYFGPGTRLTVL.

This clonotype was observed at least ten times. The chain joins TRBV6-2 or TRBV6-3 to TRBJ2-2; TRBD1 matches at 9 bases. Trimming cost V 5 bases and J 6 bases; bases outside gene matches: 4. The length of the CDR3 is 14 residues. Germline CDR1 and CDR2: MNHEY and SVGEGT. The CDR3 DNA reads TGTGCCAGCAGTGGATGGACAGGGGCCGGGGAGCTGTTTTTT. It translates to CASSGWTGAGELFF.

The J gene is TRBJ2-2, the V gene TRBV24-1; possibly TRBD1 for D (5 bases). Germline loops: CDR1 KGHDR, CDR2 SFDVKD. This CDR3 is built from 12 residues. The V end lost 10 bases, the J end lost 4 bases, and 9 bases lay between the germline ends. The CDR3 region has the DNA TGTGCCACAACAGGCTCCACCGGGGAGCTGTTTTTT. The encoded protein is CATTGSTGELFF.

Many counts were recorded for this clonotype. This chain connects TRBV7-2 to TRBJ1-1; D may be TRBD1 (5 bases). CDR1 SGHTA and CDR2 FQGNSA come from the germline V gene. The CDR3 consists of 16 residues. Trimming took 3 bases from V and 0 from J, leaving 14 bases between them. This chain's CDR3 is CASSFRGTGVNTEAFF. CDR3 in DNA: TGTGCCAGCAGCTTTAGGGGAACGGGTGTGAACACTGAAGCTTTCTTT.

Ten or more counts support this clonotype. The chain combines TRBV7-2 with TRBJ2-5, with 9 bases fitting TRBD1. V lost 5 bases and J lost 4; bases outside the gene matches: 8. Germline CDR1 reads SGHTA; CDR2 reads FQGNSA. CDR3 length equals 15 residues. CDR3 region: CASSPGQGLGETQYF. For the CDR3, the DNA is TGTGCCAGCAGCCCAGGACAGGGGCTAGGAGAGACCCAGTACTTC.

This clonotype was detected only a few times. This chain joins TRBV15 and TRBJ2-3; 7 nucleotides agree with TRBD2. Germline values: CDR1 LNHNV, CDR2 YYDKDF (reference sequence). The CDR3 is 15 amino acids. Trimming at V came to 3 bases and at J to 7 bases, leaving 10 bases not matched to a gene. CDR3: CATSRGGTARNTQYF. The CDR3 DNA reads TGTGCCACCAGCAGGGGGGGGACGGCCAGAAATACGCAGTATTTT.

V is TRBV19 and J is TRBJ1-5; weak D call: TRBD1 (5 bases). CDR1 is LNHDA and CDR2 is SQIVND in the germline V gene (reference sequence). CDR3 length: 15 residues. The V and J ends lost 4 bases and 2 bases respectively, with 12 bases between them. CDR3 in DNA: TGTGCCAGTAGTAACTCACAGGCCCGCAATCAGCCCCAGCATTTT. Encoded protein: CASSNSQARNQPQHF.

In its sample, this clonotype was seen many times. The chain uses TRBV4-3 and TRBJ2-1, with TRBD2 matching over 8 bases. The CDR3 runs 17 residues. The V gene's germline CDR1 is LGHNA and CDR2 YSLEER. The trim removed 5 bases at V and 0 bases at J, leaving 9 bases unmatched. The CDR3 loop is CASSGLASTSSYNEQFF. CDR3 in DNA: TGCGCCAGCAGCGGACTAGCTTCCACGAGCTCCTACAATGAGCAGTTCTTC.

This sequence joins TRBV5-1 and TRBJ2-7; D unresolved. CDR1 is SGHRS and CDR2 is YFSETQ in the germline V gene. Trimming took off 0 bases at V and 7 bases at J, with 8 bases between the two ends. This CDR3 is built from 12 residues. The CDR3, as DNA: TGCGCCAGCAGCTTGGCCTTCGGGGAGCAGTACTTC. Translated, it gives CASSLAFGEQYF.

In this sample, this clonotype turned up a few times. The chain joins TRBV6-8 to TRBJ2-2; 7 bases agree with TRBD1. The germline V gene has CDR1 MNHGY and CDR2 SAAAGT. The V segment lost 4 bases and the J segment 4 bases; nucleotides outside the gene matches: 6. The length of the CDR3 is 15 residues. The CDR3 reads CASSSRQGGTGELFF. CDR3 DNA: TGTGCCAGCAGTTCTCGACAGGGTGGCACCGGGGAGCTGTTTTTT.

In this sample, this clonotype turned up many times. The genes are TRBV29-1 and TRBJ2-5; TRBD1 agrees at 8 bases. CDR1 is SQVTM and CDR2 is ANQGSEA in the germline V gene. Trimming cost V 6 bases and J 5 bases; bases outside gene matches: 5. The CDR3 loop spans 12 amino acids. The CDR3 sequence: CSVDRGGETQYF. DNA of the CDR3: TGCAGCGTCGACAGGGGCGGCGAGACCCAGTACTTC.

This clonotype was seen many times. V usage is TRBV7-8 and J usage is TRBJ2-7, with a weak D call TRBD1 (5 bases). Germline V gives CDR1 SGHVS, CDR2 FQNEAQ. The CDR3 loop spans 15 amino acids. V shed 4 bases and J shed 4 bases, with 17 bases lying between them. The CDR3 reads CASSSQRQGVYEQYF. CDR3 nucleotide sequence: TGTGCCAGCAGCTCTCAAAGGCAGGGTGTGTACGAGCAGTACTTC.